This TCR beta chain was found in a study of cytomegalovirus exposure and HLA in healthy donors. Donors came from a validation cohort of some 110 subjects, distinct from the first 666-subject cohort. Turning to this clone: The antigen remains undetermined.

General study points: The study found most TCR sequences rare, yet found some public TCRs in many donors. According to the study, roughly 180 TCR beta chains were cytomegalovirus-associated. The classifier was said to identify cytomegalovirus status with high specificity and sensitivity.

Data came from immunoSEQ multiplex PCR; TCRdb stores just in-frame clones and leaves some out. The sample has 110,000 or so clones, approximately 85% seen once. The clonotype originates from a woman under 30 in good health and CMV-seronegative. Sequenced input: PBMCs.

The CDR3 spells CASSQDRGLIYEQYF. The CDR3 DNA reads as TGCGCCAGCAGCCAAGATCGAGGGCTGATCTACGAGCAGTACTTC. The V call is TRBV4-1, the J call TRBJ2-7, with D tentatively TRBD2 (5 bases). CDR1 MGHRA and CDR2 YSYEKL come from the germline V gene. V gave up 0 bases and J gave up 3 bases, with 12 bases separating them. This CDR3 comprises 15 residues.